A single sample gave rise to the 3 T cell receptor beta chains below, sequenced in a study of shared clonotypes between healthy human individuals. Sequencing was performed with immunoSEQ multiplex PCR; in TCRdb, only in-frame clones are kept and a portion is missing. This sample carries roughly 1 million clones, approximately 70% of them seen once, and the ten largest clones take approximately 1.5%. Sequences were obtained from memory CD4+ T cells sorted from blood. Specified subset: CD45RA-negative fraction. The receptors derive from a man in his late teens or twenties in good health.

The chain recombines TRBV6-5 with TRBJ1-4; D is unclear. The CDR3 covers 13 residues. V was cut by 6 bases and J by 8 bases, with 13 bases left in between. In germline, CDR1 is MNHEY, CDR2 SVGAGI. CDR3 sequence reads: CASRASGREKLFF. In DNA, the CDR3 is TGTGCCAGCAGGGCCTCTGGCAGGGAAAAACTGTTTTTT.

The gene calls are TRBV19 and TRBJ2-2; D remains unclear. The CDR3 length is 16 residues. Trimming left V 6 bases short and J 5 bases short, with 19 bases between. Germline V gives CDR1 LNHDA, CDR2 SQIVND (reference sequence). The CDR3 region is CASSEQVTAWTGELFF. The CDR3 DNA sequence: TGTGCCAGTAGCGAGCAGGTGACGGCGTGGACCGGGGAGCTGTTTTTT.

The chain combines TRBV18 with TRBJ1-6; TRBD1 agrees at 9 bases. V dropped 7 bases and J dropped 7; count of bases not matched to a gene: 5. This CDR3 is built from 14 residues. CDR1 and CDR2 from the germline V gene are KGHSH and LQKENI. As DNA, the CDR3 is TGTGCCAGCTTTTCCGGGACAGGGAATTCACCCCTCCACTTT. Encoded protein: CASFSGTGNSPLHF.